Following are 16 T cell receptor beta chains from one sample sequenced in a study of tumor and adjacent non-tumor tissue in lung cancer. No cell sorting was done before RNA was extracted from the tissue. This non-tumor lung sample came from over 3 cm beyond the tumor edge. The library came from three nested PCR rounds adapted from ARM-PCR protocols. MiXCR, applied by TCRdb to the multiplex PCR reads, yields one record per CDR3 protein. The sample consists of tens of thousands of distinct CDR3 sequences, about two thirds of them appearing once. The material sequenced was distant non-tumor lung tissue. These receptors originate from a woman aged 50 to 60 with non-small cell lung cancer.

Points on this clonotype: This clone may be a read error of a much larger clone one base away. This likely comes from a read error, as the CDR3 has no conserved phenylalanine or tryptophan at its end. This chain joins TRBV7-8 and TRBJ2-2; D not resolved. Germline CDR1 SGHVS, CDR2 FQNEAQ. V was shortened by 1 base and J by 7 bases, with 10 bases between the two germline ends. The CDR3 runs 14 residues. In DNA, the CDR3 is TGTGCCAGCAGCTTAGGGCAGTATGGCGGGGAGCTGTTTTCT. It specifies CASSLGQYGGELFS.

The gene calls are TRBV11-2 and TRBJ2-7; weak D call: TRBD1 (5 bases). The CDR3 loop spans 16 amino acids. V was pared by 6 bases and J by 4 bases, with 22 bases between. Germline V gene sequence: CDR1 SGHAT, CDR2 FQNNGV. The CDR3 sequence is CASRLNIAQGTYEQYF. DNA of the CDR3: TGTGCCAGCAGGTTAAATATCGCTCAGGGTACTTACGAGCAGTACTTC.

Note on this clonotype: A much larger clone lies a single base off, so this may be a read error. The chain joins TRBV4-2 to TRBJ2-6; D may correspond to TRBD1 or TRBD2 (5 bases each). This CDR3 is 16 amino acids long. Germline V gene data show CDR1 as LGHNA and CDR2 as YNFKEQ. This chain's CDR3 is CASSPGTRSGTNVLTF. CDR3 DNA sequence: TGTGCCAGCAGCCCCGGGACCCGCTCTGGGACCAACGTCCTGACTTTC.

In its sample, this clonotype was seen once. Since no conserved phenylalanine or tryptophan closes the CDR3, a read error is the likely cause. The DNA is omitted, as the CDR3 cannot be located on it reliably, and the CDR3 follows TCRdb's listing. This chain links TRBV6-2 or TRBV6-3 with TRBJ1-2; TRBD1, the table's D call, lacks a check against the DNA. The germline CDR1 and CDR2 sequences are MNHEY and SVGEGT. The CDR3 is made up of 14 amino acids, end residues included. CDR3 protein: CARNRGQGQDGYSL.

With respect to this clonotype: The germline gene is not matched at one end of the junction; a read error may be the cause. This chain links TRBV4-2 with TRBJ2-5; TRBD2 agrees at 8 bases. CDR3 length equals 16 residues. The germline V gene encodes CDR1 LGHNA and CDR2 YNFKEQ. The CDR3 protein is CASIQATGLDYVTQCF. CDR3 coding DNA: TGTGCCAGCATCCAAGCCACGGGACTAGACTACGTGACCCAGTGCTTC.

About this clonotype itself: A much larger clone differs by one base, so this may be a read error. The rearrangement joins TRBV12-3 or TRBV12-4 to TRBJ1-2; D gene ambiguous. V was cut by 5 bases and J by 7 bases, with 14 bases left in between. This CDR3 has 13 amino acids. CDR3 sequence: CASSIQTLSGYTF. The DNA of the CDR3 is TGTGCCAGCAGTATACAAACCCTCTCTGGCTACACCTTC.

To note about this clonotype: One end of the junction does not line up with germline, which may come from a read error. This CDR3 reads CATMGGTSGRETRYF. CDR3 nucleotides: TGTGCCACCATGGGTGGGACTAGCGGCAGAGAGACCCGGTACTTC. This chain connects TRBV28 to TRBJ2-5; TRBD2 matches 11 bases. The CDR3 extends over 15 amino acids. Germline assignment: CDR1 MDHEN and CDR2 SYDVKM.

A word on this clonotype: Given a much more abundant clone one base away, this may be a read error. This chain links TRBV20-1 with TRBJ1-2; 10 positions match TRBD1. The CDR3 contains 15 residues. V lost 4 bases, J lost 6 bases, and 11 bases stayed unmatched. Germline assignment: CDR1 DFQATT and CDR2 SNEGSKA (reference sequence). The CDR3 bases are TGCAGTGCTAAAGGACCGGGACAGGGGTCGAATGGCTACACCTTC. Translated, it gives CSAKGPGQGSNGYTF.

To note about this clonotype: A junction end diverges from the germline sequence, so it may reflect a read error. The chain uses TRBV20-1 and TRBJ2-2; 13 bases agree with TRBD2. This CDR3 region has 17 residues. The germline V gene has CDR1 DFQATT and CDR2 SNEGSKA (reference sequence). The CDR3 loop is CSAGKYGLAGDTGEPLF. The DNA of the CDR3 is TGCAGTGCTGGAAAGTACGGACTAGCGGGAGACACCGGGGAGCCGCTTTTT.

As regards this clonotype: The junction shows a germline mismatch at one end, possibly a read error. The rearrangement links TRBV20-1 to TRBJ2-3; 11 nucleotides match TRBD2. The CDR3 spans 15 residues. Per the germline V gene, CDR1 is DFQATT and CDR2 is SNEGSKA (reference sequence). The CDR3 here is CSDSTSGMLEDAQYF. The CDR3 region has the DNA TGCAGTGATTCGACTAGCGGGATGTTGGAAGATGCGCAGTATTTT.

As regards this clonotype: One end of the junction varies from germline; a read error may be responsible. The chain has TRBV10-2 and TRBJ1-6; possibly TRBD1 for D (6 bases). The CDR3 extends over 14 amino acids. Germline values: CDR1 WSHSY, CDR2 SAAADI. CDR3 amino acids: CASKHFGTTLTLHF. Written as DNA, the CDR3 is TGTGCCAGCAAGCACTTCGGGACAACTCTCACCCTCCACTTT.

This clonotype appeared a few times. An end of the junction does not agree with germline; a read error may underlie this. V is TRBV2 and J is TRBJ2-4, with D unresolved. This CDR3 spans 14 amino acids. Germline V lookup: CDR1 SNHLY, CDR2 FYNNEI. The CDR3 DNA follows: TGTGCTAGCAGTGAAGACCGCAAGTTAAACATTCAGTACTTC. Translation gives CASSEDRKLNIQYF. The complete variable domain, with remaining parts taken from reference TRBV2 and TRBJ2-4, reads EPEVTQTPSHQVTQMGQEVILRCVPISNHLYFYWYRQILGQKVEFLVSFYNNEISEKSEIFDDQFSVERPDGSNFTLKIRSTKLEDSAMYFCASSEDRKLNIQYFGAGTRLSVL.

In regard to this clonotype: One end of the junction is discordant with germline, which a read error may explain. This chain connects TRBV20-1 to TRBJ1-1; TRBD1 might be the D (5 bases). The CDR3 runs to 14 residues. Germline CDR1 and CDR2: DFQATT and SNEGSKA (reference sequence). The CDR3 loop is CSASPWTRNAEAFF. The CDR3 region has the DNA TGCAGTGCTAGCCCATGGACAAGGAACGCTGAAGCTTTCTTT.

Comments on this clonotype: The germline gene is not matched at one end of the junction; a read error may be the cause. The chain combines TRBV11-2 with TRBJ2-7; 8 positions agree with TRBD1. Per the germline V gene, CDR1 is SGHAT and CDR2 is FQNNGV. This CDR3 is built from 15 residues. As DNA, the CDR3 is TGTGCTAGCAACTCGGGGACAGGACGGACCTACGAGCGGTACTTC. Its protein is CASNSGTGRTYERYF.

Concerning this clonotype itself: The missing conserved phenylalanine or tryptophan at the end of this CDR3 makes a read error likely. The chain links TRBV13 to TRBJ1-4; weak D call: TRBD1 (5 bases). Germline V gene data show CDR1 as PRHDT and CDR2 as FYEKMQ (reference sequence). The CDR3 is 14 residues long. The CDR3 coding sequence is TGTGCCAACAGCCCCGGGGTAGGGGATGAAAAACTGTTTTTA. This gives the protein CANSPGVGDEKLFL.

With regard to this clonotype: This clone may be a read error of a much larger clone one base away. V usage is TRBV12-3 or TRBV12-4 and J usage is TRBJ2-2; TRBD1 aligns across 7 bases. The CDR3 extends over 13 amino acids. Unmatched junction bases numbered 0, after V lost 8 bases and J lost 0 bases. The CDR3 nucleotides read TGTGCCAGCGACAGGGCGAACACCGGGGAGCTGTTTTTT. Its translation: CASDRANTGELFF.